This record covers a single T cell receptor beta chain. The antigen is unknown. This entry is derived from a study of T cell responses to AZD1222 COVID-19 vaccine. About the research overall: Some second doses came at about 4 weeks and others at about 12 weeks; these were pooled. Whole-study results and caveats: Nearly half of the spike-specific TCRs reportedly recognize variant regions that carry no mutations.

Assay: immunoSEQ multiplex PCR; the TCRdb copy retains only in-frame clones and omits some. The profile shows more than 150,000 clones, approximately 90% of them singletons. The germline CDR1 and CDR2 sequences are SGHRS and YFSETQ. The CDR3 loop spans 14 amino acids. Deletions cut 0 bases from V and 1 base from J, with 7 bases between. This chain joins TRBV5-1 and TRBJ1-1; unclear D gene. The source was peripheral blood, collected on day 0 of AZD1222 vaccination. The TCR originated in an adult in good health. The CDR3 sequence is CASSLGSENTEAFF. CDR3 coding DNA: TGCGCCAGCAGCTTGGGAAGTGAGAACACTGAAGCTTTCTTT.